This T cell receptor (beta chain) was obtained from a study of control samples from healthy donors and cancer patients. Produced via immunoSEQ multiplex PCR; TCRdb's table is partial and in-frame only. The sample consists of about 120,000 clones, more than 70% of them appearing once. Germline V CDR1 and CDR2: LNHDA, SQIVND (reference sequence). The CDR3 consists of 15 residues. V dropped 4 bases and J dropped 0 bases, with 11 bases sitting between them. V and J are TRBV19 and TRBJ2-3; TRBD1 or TRBD2 may be the D gene (5 bases each). The sequence was collected from a woman in her 70s in good health. Specimen: blood. CDR3: CASSTGTASTDTQYF. CDR3 DNA: TGTGCCAGTAGTACCGGGACGGCTAGCACAGATACGCAGTATTTT. Full variable domain (outside the CDR3, taken from reference TRBV19 and TRBJ2-3): DGGITQSPKYLFRKEGQNVTLSCEQNLNHDAMYWYRQDPGQGLRLIYYSQIVNDFQKGDIAEGYSVSREKKESFPLTVTSAQKNPTAFYLCASSTGTASTDTQYFGPGTRLTVL.